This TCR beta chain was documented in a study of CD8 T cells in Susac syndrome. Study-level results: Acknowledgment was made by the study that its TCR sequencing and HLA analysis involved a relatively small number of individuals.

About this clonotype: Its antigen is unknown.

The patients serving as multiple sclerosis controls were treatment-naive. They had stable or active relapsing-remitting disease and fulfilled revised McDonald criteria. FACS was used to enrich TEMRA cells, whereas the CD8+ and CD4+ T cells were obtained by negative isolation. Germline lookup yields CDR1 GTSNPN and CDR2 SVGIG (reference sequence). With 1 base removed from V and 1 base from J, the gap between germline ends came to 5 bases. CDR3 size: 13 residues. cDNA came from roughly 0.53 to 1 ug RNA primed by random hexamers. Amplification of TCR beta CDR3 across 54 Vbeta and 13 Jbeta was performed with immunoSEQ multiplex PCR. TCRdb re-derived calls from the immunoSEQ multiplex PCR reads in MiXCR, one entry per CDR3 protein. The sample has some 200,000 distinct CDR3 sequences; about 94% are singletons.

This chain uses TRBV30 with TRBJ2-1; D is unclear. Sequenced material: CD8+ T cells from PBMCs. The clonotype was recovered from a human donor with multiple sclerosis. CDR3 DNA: TGTGCCTGGAGTGACTCTTCCTACAATGAGCAGTTCTTC. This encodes CAWSDSSYNEQFF.